The next 17 T cell receptor beta chains were all read from a single sample in a study of early T cells in non-severe SARS-CoV-2 infection (dated by TCRdb to 2020 to 2022). Library creation used 5' RACE. The instrument was a NextSeq 500. TCRdb trimmed public reads at Q25 via fastp, called clones via MiXCR and kept in-frame beta chains. Each CDR3 protein gets just one entry, which takes the most common genes and DNA from the rows behind it. The sample table contains fewer than 65,000 distinct CDR3 sequences; only one count was recorded for about 9.3% of them. The top ten hold over 0.95% of the sample. The sequenced material came from whole blood. The source of these receptors is an adult who was a healthcare worker with PCR-confirmed SARS-CoV-2 infection or an uninfected control (not recorded which).

This clonotype has ten or more counts. The genes are TRBV27 and TRBJ1-1, with TRBD1 identical over 7 bases. CDR3 length equals 15 residues. Germline values: CDR1 MNHEY, CDR2 SMNVEV (reference sequence). The J segment lost 3 bases and the V segment lost 4 bases, leaving 8 bases of the junction unmatched. CDR3 sequence (DNA): TGTGCCAGCAGTTACAGGGGAATTCGAGACACTGAAGCTTTCTTT. It codes for CASSYRGIRDTEAFF.

This clonotype has a count of ten or more. Written as DNA, the CDR3 is TGTGCCAGCAGCTTAAAAGCCTGGGAAGGTGGAAACACCATATATTTT. Protein product: CASSLKAWEGGNTIYF. The V call is TRBV13, the J call TRBJ1-3; unclear D gene. V lost 2 bases and J 3 bases, leaving 14 bases between the germline ends. The V gene's germline CDR1 is PRHDT and CDR2 FYEKMQ (reference sequence). This CDR3 region has 16 residues.

In this sample, this clonotype turned up a few times. The CDR3 loop reads CASSLDGTENTEAFF. The CDR3 DNA reads TGTGCCAGCAGCTTAGACGGGACAGAGAACACTGAAGCTTTCTTT. V gene TRBV7-6 combines with J gene TRBJ1-1; 7 nucleotides align to TRBD1. The length of the CDR3 is 15 residues. The V gene end was trimmed by 1 base and the J gene end by 1 base; junction bases not matched to a gene: 3. CDR1 and CDR2 from the germline V gene are SGHVS and FNYEAQ.

The chain has TRBV5-1 and TRBJ2-3, with 9 bases that match TRBD1. V dropped 4 bases and J dropped 6; count of bases not matched to a gene: 9. CDR1 and CDR2 (germline): SGHRS, YFSETQ. This CDR3 has 15 residues. CDR3 in amino acids: CASSPGDRVEDTQYF. Written as DNA, the CDR3 is TGCGCCAGCAGCCCTGGGGACAGGGTGGAGGATACGCAGTATTTT.

DNA for the CDR3: TGCAGTGCTAGGGGACTGGGCGGGTACCACACAGATACGCAGTATTTT. It translates to CSARGLGGYHTDTQYF. This chain joins TRBV20-1 and TRBJ2-3, with D possibly being TRBD2 (6 bases). Per germline, CDR1 DFQATT and CDR2 SNEGSKA (reference sequence). This CDR3 spans 16 amino acids. V was clipped by 3 bases and J by 2 bases, with 18 bases between them.

The sample holds a few counts of this clonotype. The V and J genes are TRBV4-2 and TRBJ2-4; the match to TRBD2 covers 8 bases. The germline V gene encodes CDR1 LGHNA and CDR2 YNFKEQ. The CDR3 is 23 amino acids. Trimming cost V 3 bases and J 1 base; bases outside gene matches: 26. CDR3 loop: CASSQERASGGAIGNTAKNIQYF. The CDR3 DNA sequence: TGTGCCAGCAGCCAGGAACGCGCGTCCGGGGGGGCAATTGGAAACACGGCCAAAAACATTCAGTACTTC.

This clonotype was picked up many times. The gene calls are TRBV10-1 and TRBJ1-1; D is uncertain. Germline V gene sequence: CDR1 WNHNN, CDR2 SYGVQD (reference sequence). This CDR3 has 13 residues. The germline V and J ends were trimmed by 5 bases and 1 base, with 8 bases remaining between them. As DNA, the CDR3 is TGCGCCAGCAGTCCGTTTACGAACACTGAAGCTTTCTTT. This gives the protein CASSPFTNTEAFF.

This clonotype was detected many times. The chain links TRBV14 to TRBJ1-1; no reliable D call. The CDR3 runs to 16 residues. V was shortened by 1 base and J by 3 bases, with 15 bases between the two germline ends. The germline V gene has CDR1 SGHDN and CDR2 FVKESK. The CDR3 DNA reads as TGTGCCAGCAGCCAAGGACCGTGGCTGGAGGACACTGAAGCTTTCTTT. Protein product: CASSQGPWLEDTEAFF.

This clonotype was observed a few times. The chain is built from TRBV28 and TRBJ2-3, with 9 bases that match TRBD2. This CDR3 comprises 15 residues. Per the germline V gene, CDR1 is MDHEN and CDR2 is SYDVKM. J was trimmed by 4 bases and V by 3 bases; bases with no gene match: 5. The CDR3 nucleotides read TGTGCCAGCAGTTTGGTTAGCGGGGGTTCAGATACGCAGTATTTT. It translates to CASSLVSGGSDTQYF.

A few counts support this clonotype. The CDR3 coding sequence is TGTGCCAGCAGCCAGGGACTCAGAAGTTTCTACGAGCAGTACGTC. This translates into CASSQGLRSFYEQYV. The chain carries TRBV21-1 and TRBJ2-7; no check of the table's D call, TRBD2, against the DNA was made. TRBV21-1 represents a pseudogene. CDR3 length: 15 amino acids.

This clonotype was seen repeatedly, ten times or more. The chain recombines TRBV29-1 with TRBJ2-1; D could derive from TRBD1 or TRBD2 (5 bases each). Deletions cut 4 bases from V and 8 bases from J, with 15 bases between. The length of the CDR3 is 13 residues. The germline CDR1 and CDR2 sequences are SQVTM and ANQGSEA. Here the CDR3 DNA reads TGCAGCGTTGTGTCCCTCTTGGGGGATGAGCAGTTCTTC. As protein: CSVVSLLGDEQFF.

The J gene is TRBJ2-5, the V gene TRBV21-1. TRBV21-1 is labeled a pseudogene. The CDR3 is 15 amino acids. The DNA for the CDR3 is TGTGCCAGCAGCAGCTGTGTGACGGGCCAAGAGACCCAGTACTTC. Amino acids: CASSSCVTGQETQYF.

This clonotype was seen many times. The chain uses TRBV20-1 and TRBJ2-4, with a possible D match to TRBD1 (6 bases). Trimming removed 0 bases at V and 2 bases at J, with 14 bases between. CDR1 and CDR2 (germline): DFQATT, SNEGSKA (reference sequence). The CDR3 consists of 16 residues. The CDR3 here is CSARDNSGVTKNIQYF. The CDR3 bases are TGCAGTGCTAGAGATAATTCAGGGGTCACCAAAAACATTCAGTACTTC.

This clonotype has at least ten counts. CDR3 nucleotide sequence: TGTGCCAGCAGTGAGACAGGTCTCGGACAAGAGACCCAGTACTTC. Its protein is CASSETGLGQETQYF. The chain couples TRBV25-1 to TRBJ2-5, with D maybe TRBD1 (6 bases). Trimming stripped 3 bases from V and 2 bases from J, with 13 bases between. CDR3 length: 15 residues. The germline gives CDR1 MGHDK, CDR2 SYGVNS. Together with reference TRBV25-1 and TRBJ2-5, the CDR3 gives the full variable domain: EADIYQTPRYLVIGTGKKITLECSQTMGHDKMYWYQQDPGMELHLIHYSYGVNSTEKGDLSSESTVSRIRTEHFPLTLESARPSHTSQYLCASSETGLGQETQYFGPGTRLLVL.

V is TRBV7-9 and J is TRBJ2-3; D not resolved. The CDR3 is 13 amino acids. Germline V CDR1 and CDR2: SEHNR, FQNEAQ (reference sequence). The V and J ends lost 5 bases and 6 bases respectively, with 12 bases between them. CDR3 sequence reads: CASSDTRRDTQYF. Here the CDR3 DNA reads TGTGCCAGCAGCGATACCAGACGGGATACGCAGTATTTT.

This clonotype was observed a few times. The chain links TRBV6-5 to TRBJ2-5; D uncertain. The CDR3 sequence is 14 residues long. Germline CDR1 is MNHEY and CDR2 is SVGAGI. Trimming removed 0 bases from V and 1 base from J, with 6 bases in between. For the CDR3, the DNA is TGTGCCAGCAGTTACTCTACAGCCCAAGAGACCCAGTACTTC. This codes for CASSYSTAQETQYF.

This clonotype was recorded a few times. The rearrangement joins TRBV29-1 to TRBJ1-1; D is ambiguous. V lost 4 bases, J lost 3 bases, and 6 bases lay in between. This CDR3 region has 11 residues. Germline V CDR1 and CDR2: SQVTM, ANQGSEA. CDR3 amino acids: CSVGSDTEAFF. CDR3 sequence (DNA): TGCAGCGTTGGCTCGGACACTGAAGCTTTCTTT.